These 12 T cell receptor beta chains were all obtained from the same sample, sequenced in a study of CD8 T cells in ankylosing spondylitis. Study-level results: A TCR beta motif of roughly 8 highly homologous variants seemed to mark ankylosing spondylitis blood.

Their antigens remain unidentified. Each CDR3 protein gets one entry after TCRdb re-called the 5' RACE reads with MiXCR. The sample includes hundreds of thousands of distinct CDR3 sequences, roughly a quarter seen only once; the top ten take 0.75% to 0.9%. Material: blood, either unsorted or a sorted T cell fraction (not recorded which). The receptors derive from a male donor with ankylosing spondylitis.

This clonotype appeared a few times. The rearrangement links TRBV29-1 to TRBJ2-3; 8 nucleotides align to TRBD2. CDR1 and CDR2 (germline): SQVTM, ANQGSEA. Unmatched junction bases numbered 10, after V lost 5 bases and J lost 0 bases. This CDR3 contains 16 residues. CDR3 residues: CSVQGVTSGSTDTQYF. The CDR3 DNA is TGCAGCGTTCAAGGGGTTACTAGCGGAAGCACAGATACGCAGTATTTT.

This clonotype was seen a handful of times. The V call is TRBV18, the J call TRBJ2-3, with D possibly matching TRBD1 (5 bases). Germline CDR1 KGHSH, CDR2 LQKENI. This CDR3 is 15 amino acids long. V lost 1 base to trimming and J lost 0 bases, with 8 bases between them. This CDR3 reads CASSPQGPSTDTQYF. CDR3 sequence (DNA): TGTGCCAGCTCACCACAGGGGCCCAGCACAGATACGCAGTATTTT. The variable domain in full, with the rest retrieved from reference TRBV18 and TRBJ2-3, is NAGVMQNPRHLVRRRGQEARLRCSPMKGHSHVYWYRQLPEEGLKFMVYLQKENIIDESGMPKERFSAEFPKEGPSILRIQQVVRGDSAAYFCASSPQGPSTDTQYFGPGTRLTVL.

Only a few counts were recorded for this clonotype. The genes are TRBV20-1 and TRBJ1-5; 7 bases align to TRBD1. This CDR3 has 14 amino acids. Germline V gives CDR1 DFQATT, CDR2 SNEGSKA (reference sequence). J was trimmed by 7 bases and V by 3 bases; bases with no gene match: 9. The CDR3 bases are TGCAGTGCTAGCCGTCAGGGGGTCAACCAGCCCCAGCATTTT. Translating gives CSASRQGVNQPQHF.

The V call is TRBV3-1, the J call TRBJ1-1, with unresolved D. Between the trimmed V and J ends, which lost 2 bases and 5 bases, there was a span of 12 bases. Germline V gene sequence: CDR1 LGHDT, CDR2 YNNKEL (reference sequence). CDR3 length: 14 residues. The CDR3 sequence is CASSQPGPGTEAFF. CDR3 sequence (DNA): TGTGCCAGCAGCCAACCTGGACCTGGGACTGAAGCTTTCTTT.

The chain combines TRBV5-1 with TRBJ1-4; 9 nucleotides align to TRBD1. Germline V CDR1 and CDR2: SGHRS, YFSETQ. The CDR3 spans 15 residues. V lost 1 base to trimming and J lost 7 bases; unmatched junction nucleotides: 5. The CDR3 here is CASSLFTGGLEKLFF. Here the CDR3 DNA reads TGCGCCAGCAGCTTGTTTACAGGGGGCCTTGAAAAACTGTTTTTT.

This clonotype was observed a few times. The J gene is TRBJ2-1, the V gene TRBV12-3 or TRBV12-4, with D perhaps TRBD1 (6 bases). Trimming stripped 6 bases from V and 7 bases from J, with 22 bases between. The CDR3 is 16 residues long. CDR3 in amino acids: CASSNSRAGEGNEQFF. For the CDR3, the DNA is TGTGCCAGCAGCAACTCTCGGGCAGGGGAAGGTAATGAGCAGTTCTTC.

J is TRBJ2-3 and V is TRBV5-1; D is perhaps TRBD2 (5 bases). The ends were cut back, 3 bases at V and 10 bases at J, with 12 bases in the middle. Germline CDR1 SGHRS, CDR2 YFSETQ. The CDR3 contains 12 residues. CDR3 bases: TGCGCCAGCAGCTCTCGGACTGCCCCGCAGTATTTT. As protein: CASSSRTAPQYF.

The sample holds a few counts of this clonotype. V usage is TRBV20-1 and J usage is TRBJ2-1; TRBD2 aligns across 9 bases. This CDR3 has 15 amino acids. V gave up 5 bases and J gave up 4 bases; unmatched junction bases: 9. Germline assignment: CDR1 DFQATT and CDR2 SNEGSKA (reference sequence). The CDR3 region is CSASVAGGPYNEQFF. DNA of the CDR3: TGCAGTGCTTCGGTGGCGGGAGGGCCGTACAATGAGCAGTTCTTC.

V usage is TRBV5-4 and J usage is TRBJ2-5; D assignment may be TRBD1 or TRBD2 (5 bases each). Germline V CDR1 and CDR2: SGHNT, YYREEE (reference sequence). V gave up 3 bases and J gave up 3 bases, with 18 bases separating them. The CDR3 has 16 residues. Here the CDR3 DNA reads TGTGCCAGCAGCTCCCCCGCTGGGGGATCTAAAGAGACCCAGTACTTC. This translates into CASSSPAGGSKETQYF.

The chain combines TRBV5-1 with TRBJ2-3, with D tentatively TRBD2 (5 bases). CDR1 is SGHRS, CDR2 YFSETQ, per germline. The CDR3 runs 17 residues. Trimming took off 4 bases at V and 6 bases at J, with 24 bases between the two ends. CDR3 nucleotide sequence: TGCGCCAGCAGCCCCGGGATAACTAGTCAACGGTATGATACGCAGTATTTT. Translated: CASSPGITSQRYDTQYF.

This chain uses TRBV30 with TRBJ1-3, with a possible D match to TRBD1 (5 bases). The CDR3 extends over 13 amino acids. V was shortened by 3 bases and J by 3 bases, with 9 bases between the two germline ends. The germline V gene has CDR1 GTSNPN and CDR2 SVGIG (reference sequence). CDR3 amino acids: CAWSGTLGNTIYF. The CDR3 region has the DNA TGTGCCTGGAGCGGGACCCTTGGAAACACCATATATTTT.

This chain connects TRBV11-2 to TRBJ2-2; D gene uncertain. V lost 2 bases, J lost 1 base, and 5 bases lay in between. This CDR3 is built from 14 residues. Germline CDR1 SGHAT, CDR2 FQNNGV. The DNA for the CDR3 is TGTGCCAGCAGCTTAAACGTGAACACCGGGGAGCTGTTTTTT. Translating it yields CASSLNVNTGELFF. Full variable domain (rest looked up from reference TRBV11-2 and TRBJ2-2): EAGVAQSPRYKIIEKRQSVAFWCNPISGHATLYWYQQILGQGPKLLIQFQNNGVVDDSQLPKDRFSAERLKGVDSTLKIQPAKLEDSAVYLCASSLNVNTGELFFGEGSRLTVL.